In this sample, the clone carrying this T cell receptor beta chain turned up a few times. These data are taken from a study of blood T cell repertoires in COVID-19. In the study overall: T cells, B-cell-depleted T cells, or PBMCs provided the cDNA or gDNA that served as material.

In the authors' workflow: Estimation of nucleated cell counts was performed using reference gene primer amplification. Assay: immunoSEQ multiplex PCR; the TCRdb copy retains only in-frame clones and omits some. That table is the source of V, J and clone size, and D and trimming were worked out from the DNA. In the table there are 210,000 or so clones, 84% of which are singletons. CDR3 length: 16 residues. The V end lost 0 bases, the J end lost 0 bases, and 10 bases lay between the germline ends. CDR1 and CDR2 from the germline V gene are SGHRS and YFSETQ. This clonotype was sampled from a woman of 80 years or more with active or convalescent COVID-19. The sample was peripheral blood. The chain employs TRBV5-1 and TRBJ1-3; D may be TRBD1 (6 bases). The CDR3 nucleotides read TGCGCCAGCAGCTTGGTTACAGGGAGCTCTGGAAACACCATATATTTT. This translates into CASSLVTGSSGNTIYF.